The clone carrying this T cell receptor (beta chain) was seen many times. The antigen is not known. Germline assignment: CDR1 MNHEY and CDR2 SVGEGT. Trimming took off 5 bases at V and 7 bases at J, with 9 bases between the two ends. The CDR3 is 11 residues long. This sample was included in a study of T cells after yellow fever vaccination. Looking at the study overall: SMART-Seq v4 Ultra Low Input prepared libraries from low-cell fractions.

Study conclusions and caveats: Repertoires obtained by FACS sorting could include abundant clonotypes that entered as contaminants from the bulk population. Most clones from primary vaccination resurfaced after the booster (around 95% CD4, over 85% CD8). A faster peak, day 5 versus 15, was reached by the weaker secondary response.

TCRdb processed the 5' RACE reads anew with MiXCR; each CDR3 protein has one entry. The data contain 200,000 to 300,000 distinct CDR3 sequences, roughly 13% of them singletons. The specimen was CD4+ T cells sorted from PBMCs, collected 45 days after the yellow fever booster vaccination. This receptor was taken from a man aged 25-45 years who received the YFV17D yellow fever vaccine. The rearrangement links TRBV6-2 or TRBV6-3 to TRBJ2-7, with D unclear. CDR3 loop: CASSLLREQYF. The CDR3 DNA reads TGTGCCAGCAGTCTCCTCAGGGAGCAGTACTTC.